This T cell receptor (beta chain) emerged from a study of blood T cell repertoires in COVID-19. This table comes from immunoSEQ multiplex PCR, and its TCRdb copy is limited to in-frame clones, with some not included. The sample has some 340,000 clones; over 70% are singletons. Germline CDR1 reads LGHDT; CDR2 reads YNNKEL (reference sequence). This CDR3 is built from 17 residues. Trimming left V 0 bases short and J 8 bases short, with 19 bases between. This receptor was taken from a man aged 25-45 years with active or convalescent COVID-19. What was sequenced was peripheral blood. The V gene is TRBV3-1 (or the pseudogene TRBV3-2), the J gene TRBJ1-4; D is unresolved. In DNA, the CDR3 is TGTGCCAGCAGCCAAGAAGTGCGCAGGTTGTTTTGGGAAAAACTGTTTTTT. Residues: CASSQEVRRLFWEKLFF.